This is a list of T cell receptor beta chains from one sample in a study of cytomegalovirus exposure and HLA in healthy donors. The repertoire was sequenced with immunoSEQ multiplex PCR; TCRdb's copy has only in-frame clones and lacks some. This sample yields 45,000 to 65,000 clones, of which roughly 76% are seen a single time; around 2.5% belongs to the top ten. Material for sequencing was PBMCs. All receptors come from a woman between 35 and 50 years old in good health and CMV-seropositive. Both conserved end residues are part of each CDR3. Each record gives: D gene, J gene, clone size, CDR3 length, V gene, CDR3 DNA, CDR3 protein. D genes are given only for firm matches. Expanded clones are given a class, and other clones once, few, many or no size at all.

TRBD1 | TRBJ1-4 | few | 13 | TRBV2 | TGTGCCAGCAGTAAGGGGGCGAGGGAAAAACTGTTTTTT | CASSKGAREKLFF
TRBD2 | TRBJ2-5 | . | 16 | TRBV7-2 | TGTGCCAGCAGATTTGGGAGCGGGGGCCCACAGGAGACCCAGTACTTC | CASRFGSGGPQETQYF
TRBD2 | TRBJ2-5 | . | 14 | TRBV2 | TGTGCCAGCGCGGGGGGGCGAGGAAGAGAGACCCAGTACTTC | CASAGGRGRETQYF
TRBD1 | TRBJ1-2 | few | 13 | TRBV5-1 | TGCGCCAGCAGCCTTCGACAGGGTGAGGGCTACACCTTC | CASSLRQGEGYTF
. | TRBJ1-1 | . | 12 | TRBV10-3 | TGTGCCATCAGTCGGGGGGGAACTGAAGCTTTCTTT | CAISRGGTEAFF
TRBD1 | TRBJ1-1 | . | 16 | TRBV6-5 | TGTGCCAGCAGTTACTCCTCGGACAGGGGCTTGGCTGAAGCTTTCTTT | CASSYSSDRGLAEAFF
. | TRBJ1-1 | . | 14 | TRBV6-1 | TGTGCCAGCAGTGAAGTAGGGGCAGAGACTGAAGCTTTCTTT | CASSEVGAETEAFF
TRBD1 | TRBJ1-6 | once | 15 | TRBV6-6 | TGTGCCAGCAGTCCCCGACAGGGCGATAATTCACCCCTCCACTTT | CASSPRQGDNSPLHF
TRBD1 | TRBJ1-1 | . | 12 | TRBV19 | TGTGCCTCAAACCAGGGGGTCACTGAAGCTTTCTTT | CASNQGVTEAFF
TRBD1 | TRBJ2-7 | . | 15 | TRBV9 | TGTGCCAGCAGCGCCTCCGGGACAGGCTCCTACGAGCAGTACTTC | CASSASGTGSYEQYF
. | TRBJ1-1 | . | 17 | TRBV4-1 | TGCGCCAGCAGCCAAGAAAGGTTTACGGGAGGGGGGAGTGGAGCTTTCTTT | CASSQERFTGGGSGAFF
. | TRBJ1-1 | . | 13 | TRBV5-4 | TGTGCCAGCAGCGCGGGACTGAACACTGAAGCTTTCTTT | CASSAGLNTEAFF
. | TRBJ1-6 | . | 14 | TRBV5-1 | TGCGCCAGCAGCTTGGGACAGCTTAATTCACCCCTCCACTTT | CASSLGQLNSPLHF
. | TRBJ2-6 | . | 16 | TRBV7-7 | TGTGCCAGCAGCCCCTCGGGGGGCGCTGGGGCCAACGTCCTGACTTTC | CASSPSGGAGANVLTF
TRBD1 | TRBJ2-5 | . | 13 | TRBV25-1 | TGTGCCAGCAGGGGACAGGGGGGAGAGACCCAGTACTTC | CASRGQGGETQYF
TRBD1 | TRBJ2-7 | . | 14 | TRBV19 | TGTGCCAGTAGTAAGGGACAGGGGGTCCACGAGCAGTACTTC | CASSKGQGVHEQYF
TRBD1 | TRBJ1-2 | . | 13 | TRBV7-3 | TGTGCCAGCAGCGCGGGACAGGGGATTGGCTACACCTTC | CASSAGQGIGYTF
TRBD2 | TRBJ2-5 | . | 16 | TRBV4-2 | TGTGCCAGCAGCCAAGACCTAGCGGGGGGGCGGAAGACCCAGTACTTC | CASSQDLAGGRKTQYF
TRBD1 | TRBJ1-1 | . | 16 | TRBV30 | TGTGCCTGGATAAGGGGGAGAAAACAGGGGCACACTGAAGCTTTCTTT | CAWIRGRKQGHTEAFF
. | TRBJ1-6 | . | 14 | TRBV11-1 | TGTGCCAGCAGCCGCGTACAGTACGGATCACCCCTCCACTTT | CASSRVQYGSPLHF
TRBD1 | TRBJ1-6 | . | 14 | TRBV2 | TGTGCCAGCAGTAGGACAGGAACAAATTCACCCCTCCACTTT | CASSRTGTNSPLHF
TRBD1 | TRBJ1-2 | . | 14 | TRBV6-4 | TGTGCCAGCAGCCCCGGACAGGGGATCTATGGCTACACCTTC | CASSPGQGIYGYTF
. | TRBJ2-7 | . | 11 | TRBV29-1 | TGCAGCGCAGGCGCAGTCTACGAGCAGTACTTC | CSAGAVYEQYF
. | TRBJ1-5 | . | 14 | TRBV19 | TGTGCCAGTAGTATAGTAGCTTTCAATCAGCCCCAGCATTTT | CASSIVAFNQPQHF
TRBD1 | TRBJ2-7 | . | 14 | TRBV23-1 | TGCGCCAGCAGTCAGAGGACAGGGGCCTACGAGCAGTACTTC | CASSQRTGAYEQYF
. | TRBJ2-2 | . | 15 | TRBV4-3 | TGCGCCAGCAGCCAAGGGGCCACGGACACCGGGGAGCTGTTTTTT | CASSQGATDTGELFF
. | TRBJ1-5 | . | 15 | TRBV28 | TGTGCCAGCACCTTAGCTGGATCCCGGGATCAGCCCCAGCATTTT | CASTLAGSRDQPQHF
. | TRBJ2-5 | . | 15 | TRBV5-4 | TGTGCCAGCAGCTTCTCGACTACGATCCAAGAGACCCAGTACTTC | CASSFSTTIQETQYF
TRBD1 | TRBJ2-5 | . | 16 | TRBV10-3 | TGTGCCATCAGTGAGTCGGCTGGACAGGGGCAGGAGACCCAGTACTTC | CAISESAGQGQETQYF
. | TRBJ1-4 | . | 13 | TRBV27 | TGTGCCAGTAGAGGCTTACCAGGGGAAAAACTGTTTTTT | CASRGLPGEKLFF
. | TRBJ2-3 | . | 18 | TRBV2 | TGTGCCAGCACTCAGGCAATCGAGTTCAGTCCGAACACAGATACGCAGTATTTT | CASTQAIEFSPNTDTQYF
. | TRBJ2-1 | . | 15 | TRBV7-2 | TGTGCCAGCAGCGTGTCTGGGGGCCAATACAATGAGCAGTTCTTC | CASSVSGGQYNEQFF
TRBD1 | TRBJ1-1 | few | 15 | TRBV9 | TGTGCCAGCAGCGTCGCACCGGGACAGGGGGGGGAAGCTTTCTTT | CASSVAPGQGGEAFF
. | TRBJ1-6 | once | 13 | TRBV19 | TGTGCCAGTACCGACTCTTTCAGATCACCCCTCCACTTT | CASTDSFRSPLHF
. | TRBJ2-1 | . | 14 | TRBV11-3 | TGTGCCAGCAGCCAGAGGGGGGGTGACAATGAGCAGTTCTTC | CASSQRGGDNEQFF
TRBD1 | TRBJ2-2 | . | 14 | TRBV9 | TGTGCCAGCAGCGTCAGTAGGGGGCCCGGGGAGCTGTTTTTT | CASSVSRGPGELFF
. | TRBJ1-4 | . | 12 | TRBV4-1 | TGCGCCAGCAGCCAAGTGGGCGAAAAACTGTTTTTT | CASSQVGEKLFF
. | TRBJ2-7 | . | 16 | TRBV18 | TGTGCCAGCTCACCACTCGCGTCTCCTAGTGGCTACGAGCAGTACTTC | CASSPLASPSGYEQYF
. | TRBJ2-7 | . | 13 | TRBV6-1 | TGTGCCAAGTGGGCTCTTGAAGGGGGAGAGCAGTACTTC | CAKWALEGGEQYF
TRBD2 | TRBJ2-1 | few | 16 | TRBV10-3 | TGTGCCATCACGGGGCGAACTAGCGGGGGATTCAATGAGCAGTTCTTC | CAITGRTSGGFNEQFF
. | TRBJ1-1 | . | 14 | TRBV7-6 | TGTGCCAGCAGCTTAGAAGGGGGGGACACTGAAGCTTTCTTT | CASSLEGGDTEAFF
. | TRBJ2-5 | . | 12 | TRBV7-8 | TGTGCCAGCAGCTTCCTACAAGAGACCCAGTACTTC | CASSFLQETQYF
. | TRBJ2-1 | few | 19 | TRBV14 | TGTGCCAGCAGCCAAGATGGGACTGCCCTTCGTCCCGCCTACAATGAGCAGTTCTTC | CASSQDGTALRPAYNEQFF
. | TRBJ1-1 | . | 11 | TRBV2 | TGTGCCAGCAAGACGGAGACTGAAGCTTTCTTT | CASKTETEAFF
. | TRBJ1-5 | once | 14 | TRBV2 | TGTGCCAGCAGTGAAGGGGCAGCTAATCAGCCCCAGCATTTT | CASSEGAANQPQHF
. | TRBJ1-1 | . | 14 | TRBV2 | TGTGCCACCACCGACCCACTCAGGGCTGGTGAAGCTTTCTTT | CATTDPLRAGEAFF
TRBD2 | TRBJ2-3 | . | 14 | TRBV6-4 | TGTGCCAGCAGTGACCGGGGGGGCCAAGATACGCAGTATTTT | CASSDRGGQDTQYF
TRBD1 | TRBJ1-6 | . | 14 | TRBV25-1 | TGTGCCAGCAGACCGACAGGGAACGTCGCACCCCTCCACTTT | CASRPTGNVAPLHF
TRBD2 | TRBJ2-3 | . | 19 | TRBV7-2 | TGTGCCAGCAGCCAAACCGGGACTAGCGGGGGGGCGGGCACAGATACGCAGTATTTT | CASSQTGTSGGAGTDTQYF
. | TRBJ2-3 | once | 15 | TRBV30 | TGTGCCTGGAGTGTCCGTCAGGGGGGAAGAGATACGCAGTATTTT | CAWSVRQGGRDTQYF
TRBD1 | TRBJ1-2 | . | 15 | TRBV4-3 | TGCGCCAGCAGCCAAGGAGACAGGGGTGCAAGTGGCTACACCTTC | CASSQGDRGASGYTF
TRBD2 | TRBJ2-5 | few | 17 | TRBV5-4 | TGTGCCAGCAGCTTGGGATCCGGCTCATGGGGGGGAGAGACCCAGTACTTC | CASSLGSGSWGGETQYF
TRBD2 | TRBJ2-7 | . | 12 | TRBV9 | TGTGCCAGCAGCGTAGCGGGAGGCCGGCAGTACTTC | CASSVAGGRQYF
. | TRBJ2-2 | . | 14 | TRBV27 | TGTGCCAGCAGTTGGCGGAGGAACACCGGGGAGCTGTTTTTT | CASSWRRNTGELFF
. | TRBJ2-3 | . | 15 | TRBV7-2 | TGTGCCAGCAGCCGATACAGGGATTCTGCCAATACGCAGTATTTT | CASSRYRDSANTQYF
TRBD1 | TRBJ1-2 | . | 15 | TRBV19 | TGTGCCAGTAGTATCCCGGGACAGACCGAACGGGGCTACACCTTC | CASSIPGQTERGYTF
TRBD1 | TRBJ2-7 | . | 14 | TRBV29-1 | TGCAGCGTTGCCTTGGGACAGGGTCCCTACGAGCAGTACTTC | CSVALGQGPYEQYF
. | TRBJ1-1 | . | 11 | TRBV25-1 | TGTGCCAGCACCCTTTTAGGAGGAGCTTTCTTT | CASTLLGGAFF
. | TRBJ2-2 | . | 12 | TRBV27 | TGTGCCAGCAGTTCATACAGCTTGGAGCTGTTTTTT | CASSSYSLELFF